This TCR beta chain was recovered during a study of T-cell reconstitution after alpha-beta-depleted transplantation in children (dated by TCRdb to about 2016). About the investigation overall: Using TCR repertoire profiling, the study followed T-cell immune reconstitution in a quantitative way in children after TCRalphabeta/CD19-depleted allogeneic hematopoietic cell transplantation.

The study at large found these results: The apparently early recovery of alphabetaT-cell counts about two months after transplant reportedly depended on only several hundred rapidly expanded clones that came from non-depleted graft cells. Over the following months the frequencies of hyperexpanded clones went down, and after one year T-cell counts and TCRbeta diversity were mostly credited to newly produced T cells. In some patients, high TCRbeta diversity at day 60 was attributed to recipient T cells and intrathymic progenitors that had survived conditioning.

The sample's treatment or condition, from its label and the paper: allogeneic hematopoietic cell transplantation with graft depleted of TCRalphabeta T cells and CD19 B cells. Transplant recipients were children who received TCRalphabeta/CD19-depleted allogeneic hematopoietic cell grafts. The protocol used for the library was PCR. Instrument used: Illumina HiSeq 2500. Molecular barcoding was employed in the preparation of TCR libraries, with unique molecular identifiers being used to normalize TCRbeta repertoire quantification. The public reads were run again by TCRdb, first through fastp at Q25 and then through MiXCR, and only productive beta chains were kept. Rows matching on CDR3 protein sequence are summarized as one entry with the most common DNA and genes. The sample records some 190,000 distinct CDR3 sequences, 11% of which are singletons. The top ten clonotypes cover about 13% of the sample.

Ten or more counts support this clonotype. Its specific antigen is unknown. The record has no base qualities; no much larger clone is one base away. Trimming takes 0 bases from V and 2 bases from J, and the germline ends sit 11 bases apart. From cysteine to phenylalanine, the CDR3 is 15 amino acids long. The read is trimmed to its CDR3 DNA, 45 bases read in frame from base 1. For CDR1 and CDR2, the germline V gene lists SGDLS and YYNGEE. Rearrangement joined TRBV9 to TRBJ2-5; the D element might be TRBD1 or TRBD2, as each aligns at 5 bases. Here the sequenced sample was PBMCs, taken before TCRalphabeta/CD19-depleted stem cell transplant. The sequence came from a boy aged 2 to 10 with acute myeloid leukemia, due to receive a stem cell transplant. The DNA sequence is as follows: TGTGCCAGCAGCGTAGCCGTAGGGGAGCAAGAGACCCAGTACTTC. It translates as CASSVAVGEQETQYF.